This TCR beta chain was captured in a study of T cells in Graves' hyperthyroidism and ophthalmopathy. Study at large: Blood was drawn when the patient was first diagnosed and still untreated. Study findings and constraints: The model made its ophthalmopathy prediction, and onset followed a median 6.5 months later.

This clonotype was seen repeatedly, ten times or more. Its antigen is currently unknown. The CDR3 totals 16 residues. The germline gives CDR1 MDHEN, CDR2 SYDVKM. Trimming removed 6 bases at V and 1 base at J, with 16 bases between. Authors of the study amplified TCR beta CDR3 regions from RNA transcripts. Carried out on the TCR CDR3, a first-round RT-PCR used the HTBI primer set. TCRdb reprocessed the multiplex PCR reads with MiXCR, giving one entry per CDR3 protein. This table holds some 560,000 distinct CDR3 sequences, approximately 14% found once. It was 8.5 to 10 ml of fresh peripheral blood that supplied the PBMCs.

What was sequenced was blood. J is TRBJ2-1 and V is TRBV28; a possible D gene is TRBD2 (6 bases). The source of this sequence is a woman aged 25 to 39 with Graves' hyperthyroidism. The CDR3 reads CASSLILAGSYNEQFF. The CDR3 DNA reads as TGTGCCAGCAGCCTAATACTAGCAGGGTCCTACAATGAGCAGTTCTTC.